This T cell receptor beta chain derives from a study of regulatory T cells in long-lasting Graves disease. Time point described: persistent/refractory GD, antithyroid drugs over 5 years with positive TRAb. Researchers made the TCR library from RNA that was extracted from PBMCs. One endocrinology department in Xi'an, China, was where patients came from. CDR1 and CDR2 (germline): SQVTM, ANQGSEA. The germline V and J ends were trimmed by 5 bases and 8 bases, with 15 bases remaining between them. The CDR3 sequence is 13 residues long. As regards this clonotype: Its antigen is as yet unknown.

Study-wide findings and caveats: Newly diagnosed patients shared 850 to 1,000 public clonotypes; persistent patients shared around 2,500. Less diverse TCR repertoires were seen in persistent Graves' patients than in newly diagnosed ones. Among samples with persistent disease, TRBV28, TRBJ1-2 and TRBJ2-5 were favored.

For TCR beta, libraries came from iRepertoire HTBI primers and Arm-PCR of CDR3 regions. TCRdb processed the multiplex PCR reads anew with MiXCR; each CDR3 protein has one entry. The sample records approximately 470,000 distinct CDR3 sequences, about a fifth being singletons. The sequence was obtained from a female donor with Graves disease. This sequence joins TRBV29-1 and TRBJ1-4; possible D gene TRBD1, 5 bases. The specimen comprised peripheral blood mononuclear cells (PBMCs), sampled when the disease was refractory, from a patient treated with antithyroid drugs. The CDR3 sequence is CSVTQAKGEKLFF. As DNA, the CDR3 is TGCAGCGTTACACAGGCCAAGGGCGAAAAACTGTTTTTT.